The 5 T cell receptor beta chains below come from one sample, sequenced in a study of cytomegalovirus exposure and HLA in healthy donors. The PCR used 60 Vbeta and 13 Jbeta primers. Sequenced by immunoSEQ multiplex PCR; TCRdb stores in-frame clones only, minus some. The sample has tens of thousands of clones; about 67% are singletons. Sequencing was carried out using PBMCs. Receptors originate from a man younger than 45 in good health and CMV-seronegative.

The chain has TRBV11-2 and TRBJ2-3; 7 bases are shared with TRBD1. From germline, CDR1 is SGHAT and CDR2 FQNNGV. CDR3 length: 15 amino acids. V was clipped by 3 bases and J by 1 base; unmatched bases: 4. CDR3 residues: CASSFRQGRTDTQYF. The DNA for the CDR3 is TGTGCCAGCAGCTTCAGACAGGGCCGCACAGATACGCAGTATTTT.

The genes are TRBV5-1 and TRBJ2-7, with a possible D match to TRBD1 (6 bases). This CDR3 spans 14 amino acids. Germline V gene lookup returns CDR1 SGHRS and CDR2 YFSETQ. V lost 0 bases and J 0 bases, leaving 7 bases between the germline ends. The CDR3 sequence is CASSLAGASYEQYF. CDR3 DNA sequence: TGCGCCAGCAGCTTGGCAGGGGCCTCCTACGAGCAGTACTTC. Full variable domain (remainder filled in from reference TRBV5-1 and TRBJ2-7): KAGVTQTPRYLIKTRGQQVTLSCSPISGHRSVSWYQQTPGQGLQFLFEYFSETQRNKGNFPGRFSGRQFSNSRSEMNVSTLELGDSALYLCASSLAGASYEQYFGPGTRLTVT.

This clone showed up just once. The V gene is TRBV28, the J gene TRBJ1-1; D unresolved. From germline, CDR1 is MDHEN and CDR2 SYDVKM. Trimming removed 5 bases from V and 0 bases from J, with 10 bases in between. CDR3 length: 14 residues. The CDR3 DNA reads TGTGCCAGCAGTACCGAAACTGTGAACACTGAAGCTTTCTTT. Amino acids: CASSTETVNTEAFF. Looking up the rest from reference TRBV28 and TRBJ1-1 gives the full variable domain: DVKVTQSSRYLVKRTGEKVFLECVQDMDHENMFWYRQDPGLGLRLIYFSYDVKMKEKGDIPEGYSVSREKKERFSLILESASTNQTSMYLCASSTETVNTEAFFGQGTRLTVV.

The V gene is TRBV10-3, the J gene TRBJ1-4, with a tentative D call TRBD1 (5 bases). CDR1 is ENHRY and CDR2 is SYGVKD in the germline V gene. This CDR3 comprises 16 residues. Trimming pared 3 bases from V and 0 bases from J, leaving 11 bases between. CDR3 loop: CAISERIGATNEKLFF. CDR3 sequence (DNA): TGTGCCATCAGTGAAAGGATAGGGGCAACTAATGAAAAACTGTTTTTT.

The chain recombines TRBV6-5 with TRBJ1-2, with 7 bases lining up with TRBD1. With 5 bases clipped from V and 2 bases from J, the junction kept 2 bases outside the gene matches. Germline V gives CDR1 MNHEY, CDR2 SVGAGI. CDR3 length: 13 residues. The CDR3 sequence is CASSRDRNYGYTF. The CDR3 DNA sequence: TGTGCCAGCAGTCGGGACAGAAACTATGGCTACACCTTC.